Below are 9 T cell receptor beta chains sequenced from a single sample in a study of cytomegalovirus exposure and HLA in healthy donors. PCR used 60 Vbeta primers and 13 Jbeta primers. Libraries were prepared by immunoSEQ multiplex PCR; TCRdb keeps only in-frame clonotypes and omits some of them. The sample has about 86,000 clones; roughly 85% are singletons. Sample: PBMCs. The receptors here all came from a female donor in good health and CMV-seronegative.

Details on this clone: The sample holds other DNA sequences that translate to the same CDR3. The rearrangement joins TRBV28 to TRBJ2-7; no clear D gene. The germline CDR1 and CDR2 sequences are MDHEN and SYDVKM. V shed 6 bases and J shed 3 bases, with 6 bases lying between them. This CDR3 has 11 amino acids. CDR3 DNA: TGTGCCAGCAGCGATAGCTACGAGCAGTACTTC. Its translation is CASSDSYEQYF.

The genes are TRBV19 and TRBJ2-7, with unresolved D. Germline CDR1 and CDR2: LNHDA and SQIVND (reference sequence). CDR3 length equals 14 residues. The ends were cut back, 5 bases at V and 1 base at J, with 12 bases in the middle. CDR3 amino acids: CASSLPAPSYEQYF. CDR3 bases: TGTGCCAGTAGTCTCCCAGCGCCTTCCTACGAGCAGTACTTC.

The V gene is TRBV15, the J gene TRBJ2-7, with 8 bases fitting TRBD1. V lost 4 bases, J lost 2 bases, and 7 bases stayed unmatched. Germline loops: CDR1 LNHNV, CDR2 YYDKDF (reference sequence). This CDR3 has 15 residues. CDR3 nucleotide sequence: TGTGCCACCAGCACAAGACAGGGGCGAACCTACGAGCAGTACTTC. Translated, it gives CATSTRQGRTYEQYF.

This clone was observed a handful of times. Here the CDR3 DNA reads TGCGCCAGCAGCCAAGATAGGACAGGGGTCTATGGCTACACCTTC. Encoded protein: CASSQDRTGVYGYTF. V is TRBV4-1 and J is TRBJ1-2; 9 bases map to TRBD1. The J segment lost 4 bases and the V segment lost 0 bases, leaving 3 bases of the junction unmatched. Looked up from germline, CDR1 is MGHRA and CDR2 is YSYEKL. The CDR3 spans 15 residues.

This clone has a single count. This chain joins TRBV28 and TRBJ1-5, with D tentatively TRBD1 (5 bases). The CDR3 loop spans 16 amino acids. Germline loops: CDR1 MDHEN, CDR2 SYDVKM. Deletions cut 8 bases from V and 0 bases from J, with 17 bases between. The CDR3 protein is CASGGGRVLSNQPQHF. The CDR3 DNA reads TGTGCCAGCGGCGGCGGCAGGGTCCTTAGCAATCAGCCCCAGCATTTT.

The chain carries TRBV7-3 and TRBJ2-5, with TRBD2 matching over 9 bases. CDR1 is SGHTA, CDR2 FQGTGA, per germline. Trimming cost V 3 bases and J 5 bases; bases outside gene matches: 7. The CDR3 contains 15 residues. This CDR3 reads CASSLTSGGVETQYF. The CDR3 DNA reads as TGTGCCAGCAGCTTGACTAGCGGTGGAGTGGAGACCCAGTACTTC.

The table lists this clone with a few counts. The rearrangement uses TRBV7-9 and TRBJ1-4; 8 bases match TRBD1. This CDR3 spans 16 amino acids. After removal of 2 bases from V and 6 bases from J, the junction contained 8 bases not matched to a gene. Germline V lookup: CDR1 SEHNR, CDR2 FQNEAQ (reference sequence). CDR3 nucleotides: TGTGCCAGCAGCTTAACCGGACAGGGCACATATGAAAAACTGTTTTTT. Protein product: CASSLTGQGTYEKLFF.

V usage is TRBV28 and J usage is TRBJ2-1, with 9 positions matching TRBD2. The CDR3 runs to 15 residues. After removal of 5 bases from V and 9 bases from J, the junction contained 11 bases not matched to a gene. The germline V gene encodes CDR1 MDHEN and CDR2 SYDVKM. In DNA, the CDR3 is TGTGCCAGCAGTCCGACAGTGCGGGGGGGCGTTGAGCAGTTCTTC. Amino acid sequence: CASSPTVRGGVEQFF.

The chain employs TRBV2 and TRBJ1-5, with a tentative D call TRBD1 (6 bases). The germline CDR1 and CDR2 sequences are SNHLY and FYNNEI. Deletions cut 7 bases from V and 4 bases from J, with 11 bases between. The CDR3 contains 13 residues. This chain's CDR3 is CASKGGRNQPQHF. The CDR3 DNA is TGTGCCAGCAAAGGGGGAAGGAATCAGCCCCAGCATTTT.